This TCR beta chain was obtained from a study of cytomegalovirus exposure and HLA in healthy donors. Study results and limitations: Cytomegalovirus status, reportedly, was diagnosed with high specificity and sensitivity by the classifier. According to a later analysis, TCR clusters from the first cohort tended to co-occur in the 120 or so validation repertoires. Through in vitro validation, three CMV-associated chains were shown to be specific for CMV antigens.

The donors were members of the validation cohort, which comprised 90 to 150 subjects and was separate from the first cohort of roughly 700 subjects. Assay used: immunoSEQ multiplex PCR; TCRdb lists only in-frame clones, some missing. Counted here are about 160,000 clones, approximately 89% occurring once; the ten biggest clones make up over 9%. Notes on this clone: What it recognizes is unknown.

Germline V gives CDR1 MNHEY, CDR2 SMNVEV (reference sequence). Trimming removed 3 bases from V and 2 bases from J, with 22 bases in between. CDR3 length equals 18 residues. Sequenced: PBMCs. This rearrangement joins TRBV27 to TRBJ1-1; D gene unclear. The clonotype was recovered from a woman aged 18-30 years in good health and CMV-seropositive. CDR3 sequence: CASSFGAPGARKNTEAFF. The DNA for the CDR3 is TGTGCCAGCAGTTTTGGTGCTCCGGGAGCTCGGAAAAACACTGAAGCTTTCTTT.